The rows below give T cell receptor beta chains drawn from one sample of a study of T cell responses to AZD1222 COVID-19 vaccine. The table came from immunoSEQ multiplex PCR; TCRdb's copy has only in-frame clones and leaves some out. The table has about 120,000 clones, roughly 92% seen once. This material consisted of peripheral blood, taken on day 0 of AZD1222 vaccination. The receptor source for this set is an adult in good health. CDR3s include the opening cysteine and the closing phenylalanine or tryptophan. A D gene is named only where the DNA matches it firmly. Expanded clones get a size class; other rows say once, few or many, or leave the size out.

V gene	J gene	clone size	D gene	CDR3 DNA	CDR3 protein
TRBV19	TRBJ2-7	NA	NA	TGTGCCAGTAGTATAGGCGACGGGTCCTACGAGCAGTACTTC	CASSIGDGSYEQYF
TRBV6-5	TRBJ1-2	NA	TRBD1	TGTGCCAGCAGTACCCAGACAGGGGTGGTTGGCTACACCTTC	CASSTQTGVVGYTF
TRBV7-9	TRBJ1-2	NA	NA	TGTGCCAGCAGCTTAGCGCAGGGCGCCTATGGCTACACCTTC	CASSLAQGAYGYTF
TRBV7-8	TRBJ2-5	NA	TRBD2	TGTGCCAGCAGCTTAGCTGGGACTAGCGGGGGGCGGGAGACCCAGTACTTC	CASSLAGTSGGRETQYF
TRBV20-1	TRBJ2-3	NA	NA	TGCAGTGCTAGACGGGCAGATACGCAGTATTTT	CSARRADTQYF
TRBV5-1	TRBJ1-5	NA	NA	TGCGCCAGCAGCCCCGGGATTAGCAATCAGCCCCAGCATTTT	CASSPGISNQPQHF
TRBV19	TRBJ2-1	once	NA	TGTGCCAGTAGTATGGGTCAGGGAACCAGAGGTGAGCAGTTCTTC	CASSMGQGTRGEQFF
TRBV7-8	TRBJ1-2	few	NA	TGTGCCAGCCGACAGGATGGAGTCCGGAGCTATGGCTACACCTTC	CASRQDGVRSYGYTF
TRBV25-1	TRBJ1-2	NA	NA	TGTGCCAGCTGTCCAGGACGGTCTTATGGCTACACCTTC	CASCPGRSYGYTF
TRBV4-3	TRBJ2-7	NA	NA	TGCGCCAGCAGCCAAGATCACTCCTACGAGCAGTACTTC	CASSQDHSYEQYF
TRBV5-1	TRBJ1-1	NA	NA	TGCGCCAGCAGCTTTAAGGGAAACACTGAAGCTTTCTTT	CASSFKGNTEAFF
TRBV29-1	TRBJ2-7	NA	NA	TGCAGCGTTGGCCGGCAGTACTCCTACGAGCAGTACTTC	CSVGRQYSYEQYF
TRBV5-1	TRBJ1-6	once	NA	TGCGCCAGCAGCTTGGACAGGGAAAATTCACCCCTCCACTTT	CASSLDRENSPLHF
TRBV10-1	TRBJ1-2	NA	TRBD1	TGCGCCAGCAGCCCACGGGACAGCCTCTATGGCTACACCTTC	CASSPRDSLYGYTF
TRBV7-9	TRBJ1-1	once	TRBD1	TGTGCCAGCAGCTTTCAACAGGGGGCCACTGAAGCTTTCTTT	CASSFQQGATEAFF
TRBV6-1	TRBJ1-1	NA	NA	TGTGCCAGCAGTGAACACAAGAACACTGAAGCTTTCTTT	CASSEHKNTEAFF
TRBV24-1	TRBJ1-4	NA	NA	TGTGCCACCAGTGATGCCCGCAGGGAGGGCGAAAAACTGTTTTTT	CATSDARREGEKLFF
TRBV9	TRBJ2-7	NA	NA	TGTGCCAGCAGCGCCCGCGAAGGGGTTAAGGACGAGCAGTACTTC	CASSAREGVKDEQYF
TRBV7-2	TRBJ2-1	NA	TRBD2	TGTGCCAGCAGCGATCCGGGACTAGCGGGGGGGCATAGTGAGCAGTTCTTC	CASSDPGLAGGHSEQFF
TRBV6-5	TRBJ1-1	NA	NA	TGTGCCAGCAGGGGTCGGACTCCGAACACTGAAGCTTTCTTT	CASRGRTPNTEAFF
TRBV6-1	TRBJ2-3	NA	NA	TGTGCCAGCAGTGAAGCCGGGTCACTAGATACGCAGTATTTT	CASSEAGSLDTQYF
TRBV4-1	TRBJ2-7	NA	NA	TGCGCCAGCAGCCAAGTTAACAGGGATTACGAGCAGTACTTC	CASSQVNRDYEQYF
TRBV13	TRBJ1-6	NA	NA	TGTGCCAGCAGCTTAGGCGGCAGTCGTTCACCCCTCCACTTT	CASSLGGSRSPLHF